The 21 T cell receptor beta chains in this list originate from one sample, sequenced in a study of cytotoxic CD8 clonotypes in ibrutinib-treated CLL. Libraries were prepared by immunoSEQ multiplex PCR; TCRdb keeps only in-frame clonotypes and omits some of them. In the table there are 150,000 to 200,000 clones, around nine tenths of which are singletons. The source material was PBMCs, sampled at disease progression, from a patient treated with ibrutinib. These receptors were taken from a human donor with chronic lymphocytic leukemia.

The chain's CDR3 is CASSLEGTTGSPQQYF. Here the CDR3 DNA reads TGTGCCAGCAGTTTAGAGGGGACGACAGGCTCCCCGCAGCAGTACTTC. V is TRBV27 and J is TRBJ2-7; maybe TRBD1 (6 bases). This CDR3 region has 16 residues. The V gene's germline CDR1 is MNHEY and CDR2 SMNVEV (reference sequence). V lost 2 bases, J lost 8 bases, and 22 bases lay in between.

This rearrangement joins TRBV28 to TRBJ1-1; maybe TRBD1 (5 bases). V was clipped by 7 bases and J by 2 bases, with 20 bases between them. Germline CDR1 reads MDHEN; CDR2 reads SYDVKM. The CDR3 is 16 amino acids. CDR3 region: CASTQYVGQTNTEAFF. CDR3 in DNA: TGTGCCAGCACCCAATATGTGGGGCAGACAAACACTGAAGCTTTCTTT.

The CDR3 DNA is TGTGCCAGCAGACCAACAGGGGGACGAGCTCAGCCCCAGCATTTT. It yields the protein CASRPTGGRAQPQHF. V is TRBV28 and J is TRBJ1-5; TRBD1 agrees at 8 bases. Germline V gene lookup returns CDR1 MDHEN and CDR2 SYDVKM. V gave up 6 bases and J gave up 6 bases; unmatched junction bases: 10. This CDR3 has 15 residues.

The chain links TRBV28 to TRBJ2-7; D gene uncertain. The CDR3 consists of 17 residues. Trimming took 3 bases from V and 0 from J, leaving 18 bases between them. In germline, CDR1 is MDHEN, CDR2 SYDVKM. Written as DNA, the CDR3 is TGTGCCAGCAGTTTCTCGCCCGGCAGGCAGAGCTCCTACGAGCAGTACTTC. Translation gives CASSFSPGRQSSYEQYF.

V is TRBV6-1 and J is TRBJ2-7; 7 nucleotides line up with TRBD2. Trimming cost V 8 bases and J 3 bases; bases outside gene matches: 7. Germline CDR1 reads MNHNS; CDR2 reads SASEGT. The CDR3 sequence is 13 residues long. CDR3 amino acids: CASDPGLYYEQYF. The CDR3, as DNA: TGTGCCAGCGATCCGGGACTATACTACGAGCAGTACTTC.

This clone counts as medium-sized. The chain recombines TRBV5-6 with TRBJ2-7; D unclear. The CDR3 is 15 residues long. Trimming stripped 4 bases from V and 0 bases from J, with 14 bases between. The germline gives CDR1 SGHDT, CDR2 YYEEEE. As DNA, the CDR3 is TGTGCCAGCAGCGAAGACCCTTACAGCTCCTACGAGCAGTACTTC. This gives the protein CASSEDPYSSYEQYF.

The chain combines TRBV7-2 with TRBJ2-1, with TRBD2 matching 8 bases. Germline CDR1 reads SGHTA; CDR2 reads FQGNSA. V shed 0 bases, J shed 1 base, and the junction held 2 bases outside the gene matches. The CDR3 spans 16 residues. CDR3 DNA sequence: TGTGCCAGCAGCTTAGCTACGGGGGGGTCCTACAATGAGCAGTTCTTC. Its protein product is CASSLATGGSYNEQFF.

This sequence joins TRBV27 and TRBJ2-7; D is possibly TRBD1 (5 bases). Per germline, CDR1 MNHEY and CDR2 SMNVEV (reference sequence). The CDR3 contains 13 residues. Trimming removed 3 bases at V and 0 bases at J, with 6 bases between. CDR3 loop: CASSFQGSYEQYF. In DNA, the CDR3 is TGTGCCAGCAGTTTTCAGGGCTCCTACGAGCAGTACTTC.

The rearrangement joins TRBV28 to TRBJ2-1, with 8 nucleotides matching TRBD2. There are 15 residues in the CDR3. The V gene end was trimmed by 7 bases and the J gene end by 4 bases; junction bases not matched to a gene: 9. Per the germline V gene, CDR1 is MDHEN and CDR2 is SYDVKM. The CDR3 loop reads CASNQAGDEYNEQFF. The CDR3 DNA sequence: TGTGCCAGCAATCAAGCGGGGGATGAATACAATGAGCAGTTCTTC. The complete variable domain, with remaining parts taken from reference TRBV28 and TRBJ2-1, reads DVKVTQSSRYLVKRTGEKVFLECVQDMDHENMFWYRQDPGLGLRLIYFSYDVKMKEKGDIPEGYSVSREKKERFSLILESASTNQTSMYLCASNQAGDEYNEQFFGPGTRLTVL.

The chain joins TRBV4-1 to TRBJ2-7; possibly TRBD1 for D (7 bases). CDR3 length: 15 amino acids. The germline V gene has CDR1 MGHRA and CDR2 YSYEKL. The V end lost 1 base, the J end lost 2 bases, and 12 bases lay between the germline ends. CDR3 loop: CASSQVAGQTYEQYF. The CDR3 coding sequence is TGCGCCAGCAGCCAAGTCGCGGGACAGACCTACGAGCAGTACTTC.

This sequence joins TRBV19 and TRBJ2-7; D gene uncertain. The germline V gene encodes CDR1 LNHDA and CDR2 SQIVND (reference sequence). V was trimmed by 2 bases and J by 1 base, leaving 9 bases between them. CDR3 length: 14 amino acids. CDR3 sequence: CASSISRDSYEQYF. In DNA, the CDR3 is TGTGCCAGTAGTATATCCAGAGATTCCTACGAGCAGTACTTC.

The gene calls are TRBV10-3 and TRBJ2-1, with 7 bases lining up with TRBD2. The CDR3 sequence is 14 residues long. Trimming at V came to 2 bases and at J to 3 bases, leaving 1 base not matched to a gene. The germline CDR1 and CDR2 sequences are ENHRY and SYGVKD. CDR3 in DNA: TGTGCCATCAGTGAGAGGACTAGCTACAATGAGCAGTTCTTC. It yields the protein CAISERTSYNEQFF.

The chain uses TRBV11-3 and TRBJ1-1; 8 bases are shared with TRBD1. Looked up from germline, CDR1 is SGHNT and CDR2 is YENEEA. Trimming removed 5 bases from V and 6 bases from J; junction bases left unmatched: 11. This CDR3 region has 15 residues. In nucleotides, the CDR3 is TGTGCCAGCAGCCCACTCGGACAGGGTTGGGCTGAAGCTTTCTTT. Translation gives CASSPLGQGWAEAFF.

The V gene is TRBV7-3, the J gene TRBJ2-3; TRBD2 matches at 10 bases. Germline CDR1 SGHTA, CDR2 FQGTGA. The CDR3 sequence is 16 residues long. The J segment lost 5 bases and the V segment lost 5 bases, leaving 10 bases of the junction unmatched. CDR3 DNA: TGTGCCAGCAGCATCTCTAGCGGGAGCATCGGAGATACGCAGTATTTT. It specifies CASSISSGSIGDTQYF.

The V call is TRBV5-1, the J call TRBJ2-2; possibly TRBD2 for D (6 bases). CDR1 and CDR2 (germline): SGHRS, YFSETQ. Trimming pared 0 bases from V and 2 bases from J, leaving 8 bases between. This CDR3 has 15 residues. The CDR3 DNA reads as TGCGCCAGCAGCTTGGACGGGAGTAACACCGGGGAGCTGTTTTTT. Protein: CASSLDGSNTGELFF.

The chain joins TRBV5-6 to TRBJ1-5, with D possibly TRBD1 on 5 matching bases. V was clipped by 0 bases and J by 3 bases, with 7 bases between them. The CDR3 contains 14 residues. Germline-derived CDR1 and CDR2 are SGHDT and YYEEEE. The CDR3 bases are TGTGCCAGCAGCTTGGGGGACCTCAATCAGCCCCAGCATTTT. It is translated as CASSLGDLNQPQHF.

V is TRBV9 and J is TRBJ1-3, with unresolved D. V dropped 4 bases and J dropped 0 bases, with 14 bases sitting between them. CDR1 and CDR2 (germline): SGDLS, YYNGEE. There are 16 residues in the CDR3. CDR3 protein: CASSTRTQNSGNTIYF. For the CDR3, the DNA is TGTGCCAGCAGCACCCGTACACAAAACTCTGGAAACACCATATATTTT. The variable domain in full, completed from reference TRBV9 and TRBJ1-3, reads DSGVTQTPKHLITATGQRVTLRCSPRSGDLSVYWYQQSLDQGLQFLIQYYNGEERAKGNILERFSAQQFPDLHSELNLSSLELGDSALYFCASSTRTQNSGNTIYFGEGSWLTVV.

Turning to this clone: Other DNA sequences in the same sample also yield this CDR3. V is TRBV4-2 and J is TRBJ2-5, with 7 bases lining up with TRBD2. CDR1 is LGHNA and CDR2 is YNFKEQ in the germline V gene. V lost 1 base, J lost 2 bases, and 1 base stayed unmatched. The CDR3 spans 14 residues. DNA of the CDR3: TGTGCCAGCAGCCAAGGGGGACTACAAGAGACCCAGTACTTC. This encodes CASSQGGLQETQYF.

The chain employs TRBV9 and TRBJ2-7; 8 nucleotides match TRBD2. Per the germline V gene, CDR1 is SGDLS and CDR2 is YYNGEE. With 4 bases clipped from V and 5 bases from J, the junction kept 5 bases outside the gene matches. The CDR3 loop spans 13 amino acids. CDR3 coding DNA: TGTGCCAGCAGCCGCGGGAGGTCCAACGAGCAGTACTTC. It yields the protein CASSRGRSNEQYF.

CDR3 nucleotide sequence: TGCGCCAGCAGCCAAGTACAGGGGGCCAGTGGAAACACCATATATTTT. Translating it yields CASSQVQGASGNTIYF. The V gene is TRBV4-1, the J gene TRBJ1-3; 9 nucleotides line up with TRBD1. The CDR3 sequence is 16 residues long. Trimming took 1 base from V and 3 from J; bases not matched to a gene: 4. Germline V gene sequence: CDR1 MGHRA, CDR2 YSYEKL.

This rearrangement joins TRBV4-2 to TRBJ2-5; D could derive from TRBD1 or TRBD2 (6 bases each). The V end lost 3 bases, the J end lost 4 bases, and 15 bases lay between the germline ends. CDR1 LGHNA and CDR2 YNFKEQ come from the germline V gene. The CDR3 runs to 15 residues. The CDR3 DNA is TGTGCCAGCAGCCAGTCAGGGGAGGCGAGAGAGACCCAGTACTTC. Its translation is CASSQSGEARETQYF.